These T cell receptor beta chains were read from a single sample in a study of a mutant IDH1 vaccine in newly diagnosed glioma. No antigens are known for them. The protocol was immunoSEQ multiplex PCR, while the TCRdb copy is restricted to in-frame clones and leaves out a portion. The sample holds around 130,000 clones; around 80% are singletons and the top ten take around 5.5%. Here the sequenced sample was PBMCs, taken from a glioma patient whose treatment included an IDH1 peptide vaccine. The source is a man in his forties or fifties with glioma. The CDR3 runs from the conserved cysteine through the conserved F or W. The D gene is left open where the match is weak. Size tells how often a clone was seen (once, few, many) or the class of an expanded clone, and some rows leave it out.

V gene	D gene	clone size	J gene	CDR3 protein	CDR3 DNA
TRBV6-4	-	-	TRBJ2-1	CASSDGGEQFF	TGTGCCAGCAGTGACGGCGGGGAGCAGTTCTTC
TRBV7-2	-	-	TRBJ1-1	CASSLIGNTEAFF	TGTGCCAGCAGCTTGATAGGGAACACTGAAGCTTTCTTT
TRBV6-6	-	-	TRBJ2-7	CASRPPRDGGGYEQYF	TGTGCCAGCAGGCCACCACGGGACGGGGGAGGATACGAGCAGTACTTC
TRBV28	-	-	TRBJ2-7	CASSYREQYF	TGTGCCAGCAGCTACCGGGAGCAGTACTTC
TRBV7-2	TRBD1	-	TRBJ1-2	CASSKQGAHGYTF	TGTGCCAGCAGCAAACAGGGGGCGCATGGCTACACCTTC
TRBV5-4	-	-	TRBJ2-3	CASGGADTDTQYF	TGTGCCAGCGGGGGGGCGGACACAGATACGCAGTATTTT
TRBV6-5	-	-	TRBJ1-2	CASSYSFWATNYGYTF	TGTGCCAGCAGTTACTCGTTTTGGGCCACTAACTATGGCTACACCTTC
TRBV7-2	-	-	TRBJ1-2	CASSLLRGNGYTF	TGTGCCAGCAGCTTGCTCAGGGGTAATGGCTACACCTTC
TRBV7-2	-	-	TRBJ2-7	CASRSDPPNEQYF	TGTGCCAGCAGATCGGACCCTCCAAACGAGCAGTACTTC
TRBV4-3	-	-	TRBJ1-2	CASSQRRQLPYGYTF	TGCGCCAGCAGCCAGCGTCGGCAGCTCCCCTATGGCTACACCTTC
TRBV19	-	-	TRBJ2-2	CASSIWGVVAGELFF	TGTGCCAGTAGTATATGGGGGGTAGTGGCCGGGGAGCTGTTTTTT
TRBV28	-	once	TRBJ1-2	CASSLADYGYTF	TGTGCCAGCAGTTTGGCAGACTATGGCTACACCTTC
TRBV14	TRBD2	-	TRBJ2-7	CASSLGLAGGAYEQYF	TGTGCCAGCAGCCTAGGACTAGCGGGAGGGGCCTACGAGCAGTACTTC
TRBV5-4	TRBD2	once	TRBJ2-5	CASSEGTSGVQETQYF	TGTGCCAGCAGCGAGGGGACTAGCGGGGTTCAAGAGACCCAGTACTTC
TRBV5-4	-	-	TRBJ2-3	CASSQPGDTQYF	TGTGCCAGCAGCCAACCAGGAGATACGCAGTATTTT
TRBV6-5	TRBD2	-	TRBJ2-7	CASSYSSLAGRYEQYF	TGTGCCAGCAGTTACTCGAGCCTAGCGGGGAGGTACGAGCAGTACTTC
TRBV5-4	-	-	TRBJ2-7	CASSFGTIPSYEQYF	TGTGCCAGCAGCTTTGGAACAATACCTTCCTACGAGCAGTACTTC
TRBV4-2	TRBD1	-	TRBJ1-1	CASSRTQGGTGANTEAFF	TGTGCCAGCAGCCGAACTCAGGGGGGGACAGGCGCGAACACTGAAGCTTTCTTT
TRBV7-8	-	-	TRBJ2-7	CASSLADTSYEQYF	TGTGCCAGCTCCTTAGCGGACACCTCCTACGAGCAGTACTTC
TRBV5-1	TRBD1	-	TRBJ2-5	CASSPGDRSQETQYF	TGCGCCAGCAGCCCCGGGGACAGGTCCCAAGAGACCCAGTACTTC
TRBV5-6	-	-	TRBJ2-5	CASSVDGGIQETQYF	TGTGCCAGCAGCGTCGACGGGGGAATTCAAGAGACCCAGTACTTC
TRBV5-1	-	-	TRBJ2-7	CASSRPSAYEQYF	TGCGCCAGCAGCAGGCCTAGCGCCTACGAGCAGTACTTC
TRBV7-9	-	-	TRBJ2-1	CASSFSHLNEQFF	TGTGCCAGCAGCTTTTCTCACCTCAATGAGCAGTTCTTC
TRBV21-1	-	-	TRBJ2-7	CASSKDRGLDTYEQYF	TGTGCCAGCAGCAAAGACAGGGGGCTCGACACCTACGAGCAGTACTTC
TRBV10-1	-	few	TRBJ1-5	CASTLSGDNQPQHF	TGCGCCAGCACCCTCTCGGGGGACAATCAGCCCCAGCATTTT
TRBV12-2	-	-	TRBJ1-5	CASRLRQLNQPQHF	TGTGCAAGTCGCTTAAGACAGCTCAATCAGCCCCAGCATTTT
TRBV6-5	TRBD2	-	TRBJ2-5	CAVSRGGASETQYF	TGTGCCGTGTCTCGGGGGGGGGCTTCAGAGACCCAGTACTTC
TRBV9	TRBD2	-	TRBJ2-3	CASSVLAGGTDTQYF	TGTGCCAGCAGCGTATTAGCGGGCGGAACAGATACGCAGTATTTT
TRBV10-3	-	few	TRBJ1-5	CAIRGEGNDQPQHF	TGTGCCATCAGAGGCGAGGGGAACGATCAGCCCCAGCATTTT
TRBV7-6	-	-	TRBJ2-5	CASLGAGETQYF	TGTGCCAGCTTGGGGGCTGGAGAGACCCAGTACTTC
TRBV19	-	few	TRBJ2-1	CASSQTDNEQFF	TGTGCCAGTAGTCAGACAGACAATGAGCAGTTCTTC
TRBV5-6	-	once	TRBJ1-2	CASSTGPWLGGGYTF	TGTGCCAGCAGCACGGGACCGTGGTTAGGGGGTGGCTACACCTTC
TRBV4-3	TRBD1	-	TRBJ1-6	CASSQDYRGGNSPLHF	TGCGCCAGCAGCCAAGATTACAGGGGCGGGAATTCACCCCTCCACTTT
TRBV5-6	TRBD1	once	TRBJ1-5	CASSLGTGWGNQPQHF	TGTGCCAGCAGCTTGGGGACAGGGTGGGGCAATCAGCCCCAGCATTTT
TRBV18	TRBD2	-	TRBJ2-1	CASSPTSESHNEQFF	TGTGCCAGCTCACCAACTAGCGAATCCCACAATGAGCAGTTCTTC
TRBV6-5	-	-	TRBJ2-3	CASSYESTDTQYF	TGTGCCAGCAGTTACGAAAGCACAGATACGCAGTATTTT
TRBV7-2	TRBD1	-	TRBJ1-2	CASSSDRGHVGYGYTF	TGTGCCAGCAGCTCCGACAGGGGGCATGTCGGCTATGGCTACACCTTC
TRBV7-6	-	few	TRBJ1-1	CASSLTGASLEAFF	TGTGCCAGCAGCTTAACGGGGGCGAGCCTCGAAGCTTTCTTT
TRBV19	TRBD2	-	TRBJ2-3	CASTSRVTGLAGSTDTQYF	TGTGCCAGTACCTCCCGAGTGACGGGACTAGCGGGTAGCACAGATACGCAGTATTTT
TRBV27	-	-	TRBJ2-1	CASSTWTGPEFF	TGTGCCAGCAGTACATGGACGGGACCCGAGTTCTTC
TRBV10-2	-	many	TRBJ1-1	CASRFRAGTEAFF	TGCGCCAGCCGCTTTAGGGCAGGTACTGAAGCTTTCTTT
TRBV19	-	-	TRBJ2-2	CASSTRTTVNTGELFF	TGTGCCAGTAGTACGCGAACGACTGTAAACACCGGGGAGCTGTTTTTT
TRBV21-1	-	-	TRBJ1-2	CASSKVTDYGYTF	TGTGCCAGCAGCAAAGTGACAGACTATGGCTACACCTTC
TRBV9	-	few	TRBJ1-1	CASSVAPSALTEAFF	TGTGCCAGCAGCGTAGCCCCCTCGGCACTCACTGAAGCTTTCTTT
TRBV29-1	-	once	TRBJ1-2	CSGAPSGQGSGYTF	TGCAGCGGTGCCCCCTCGGGACAAGGGAGTGGCTACACCTTC
TRBV5-4	-	-	TRBJ2-2	CASSLFPGELFF	TGTGCCAGCAGCTTGTTTCCCGGGGAGCTGTTTTTT
TRBV9	TRBD1	few	TRBJ1-5	CASSRGLDQPQHF	TGTGCCAGCTCCAGGGGGCTGGATCAGCCCCAGCATTTT
TRBV21-1	-	-	TRBJ2-2	CASSYRDRGTGELFF	TGTGCCAGCAGCTACCGGGACAGGGGAACCGGGGAGCTGTTTTTT
TRBV7-8	-	-	TRBJ2-2	CASSPSGATGELFF	TGTGCCAGCAGCCCATCCGGGGCCACCGGGGAGCTGTTTTTT
TRBV18	-	-	TRBJ1-2	CASSPLGPSNYGYTF	TGTGCCAGCTCCCCCCTCGGGCCCTCTAACTATGGCTACACCTTC
TRBV10-1	TRBD2	-	TRBJ2-3	CASSGRSGGRTDTQYF	TGCGCCAGCAGTGGAAGGAGCGGGGGGCGGACAGATACGCAGTATTTT
TRBV5-6	TRBD1	-	TRBJ1-1	CASSSGTGNTEAFF	TGTGCCAGCAGCTCCGGGACAGGGAACACTGAAGCTTTCTTT
TRBV18	-	-	TRBJ2-1	CASSSTQRSYNEQFF	TGTGCCAGCTCATCTACTCAGAGGTCCTACAATGAGCAGTTCTTC
TRBV5-5	-	few	TRBJ1-5	CASSLVVGSNQPQHF	TGTGCCAGCAGCTTGGTTGTAGGTTCCAATCAGCCCCAGCATTTT
TRBV7-9	TRBD2	few	TRBJ2-7	CASSSPPGLANEQYF	TGTGCCAGCAGCTCCCCGCCTGGACTAGCGAACGAGCAGTACTTC